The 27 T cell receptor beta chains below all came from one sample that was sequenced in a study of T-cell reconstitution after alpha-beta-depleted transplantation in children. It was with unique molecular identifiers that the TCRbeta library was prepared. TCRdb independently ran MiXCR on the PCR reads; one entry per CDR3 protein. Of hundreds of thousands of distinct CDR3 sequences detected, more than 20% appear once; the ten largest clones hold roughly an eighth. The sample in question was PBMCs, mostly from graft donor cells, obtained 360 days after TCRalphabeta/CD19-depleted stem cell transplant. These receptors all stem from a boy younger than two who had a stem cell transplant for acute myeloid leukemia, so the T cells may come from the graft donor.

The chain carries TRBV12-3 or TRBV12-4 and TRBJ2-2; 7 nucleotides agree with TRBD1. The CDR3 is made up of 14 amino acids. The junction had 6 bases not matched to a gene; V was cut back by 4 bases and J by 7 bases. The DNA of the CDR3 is TGTGCCAGCAGTTCGCAGGGGGTTGGCGGGGAGCTGTTTTTT. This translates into CASSSQGVGGELFF.

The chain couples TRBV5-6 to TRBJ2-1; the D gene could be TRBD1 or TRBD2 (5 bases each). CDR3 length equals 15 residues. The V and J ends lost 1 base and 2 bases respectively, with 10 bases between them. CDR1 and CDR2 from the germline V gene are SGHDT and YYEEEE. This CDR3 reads CASSLLVGAYNEQFF. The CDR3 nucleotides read TGTGCCAGCAGCTTGTTGGTGGGGGCCTACAATGAGCAGTTCTTC.

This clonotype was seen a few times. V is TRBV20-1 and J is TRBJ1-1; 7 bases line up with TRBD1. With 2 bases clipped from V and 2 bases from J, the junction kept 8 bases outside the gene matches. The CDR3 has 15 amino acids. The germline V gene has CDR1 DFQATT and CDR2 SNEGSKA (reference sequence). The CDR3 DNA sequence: TGCAGTGCTAGAAGGGGGCTCTGGGGAAACACTGAAGCTTTCTTT. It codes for CSARRGLWGNTEAFF.

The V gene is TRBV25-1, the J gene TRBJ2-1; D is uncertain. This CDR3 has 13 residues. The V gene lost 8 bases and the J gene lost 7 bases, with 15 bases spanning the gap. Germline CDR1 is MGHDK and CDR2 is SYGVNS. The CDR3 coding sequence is TGTGCCAGCGGGTCTAGATCGTTTAATGAGCAGTTCTTC. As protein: CASGSRSFNEQFF.

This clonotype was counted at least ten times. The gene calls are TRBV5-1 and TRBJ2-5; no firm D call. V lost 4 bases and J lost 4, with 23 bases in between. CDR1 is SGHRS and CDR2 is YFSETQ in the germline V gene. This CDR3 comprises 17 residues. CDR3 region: CASSRQDISLIGETQYF. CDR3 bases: TGCGCCAGCAGCCGCCAGGATATATCATTAATAGGAGAGACCCAGTACTTC.

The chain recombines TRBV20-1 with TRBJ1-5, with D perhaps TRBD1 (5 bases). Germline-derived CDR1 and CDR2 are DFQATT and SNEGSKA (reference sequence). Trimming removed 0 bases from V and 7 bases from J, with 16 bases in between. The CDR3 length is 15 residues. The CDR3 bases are TGCAGTGCTAGAGACAGGGAGATTCCACGACAGCCCCAGCATTTT. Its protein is CSARDREIPRQPQHF.

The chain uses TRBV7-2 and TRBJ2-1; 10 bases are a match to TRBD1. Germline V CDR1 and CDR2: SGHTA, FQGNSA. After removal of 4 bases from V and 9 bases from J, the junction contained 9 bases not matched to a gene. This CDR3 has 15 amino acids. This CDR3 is CASSSKRDRGGEQFF. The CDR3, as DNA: TGTGCCAGCAGCTCTAAGCGGGACAGGGGCGGTGAGCAGTTCTTC.

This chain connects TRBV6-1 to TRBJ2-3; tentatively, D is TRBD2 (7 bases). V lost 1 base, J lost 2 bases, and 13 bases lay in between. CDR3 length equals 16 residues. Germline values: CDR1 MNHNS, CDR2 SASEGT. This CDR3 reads CASSEVGGGLTDTQYF. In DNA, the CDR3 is TGTGCCAGCAGTGAAGTAGGCGGGGGCCTCACAGATACGCAGTATTTT.

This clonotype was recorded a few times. Written as DNA, the CDR3 is TGCGCCAGCAGCTACCGGACAGGGACGAGTGAGACCCAGTACTTC. Encoded protein: CASSYRTGTSETQYF. The rearrangement uses TRBV5-1 and TRBJ2-5, with TRBD1 matching over 8 bases. Germline lookup yields CDR1 SGHRS and CDR2 YFSETQ. The V gene end was trimmed by 3 bases and the J gene end by 5 bases; junction bases not matched to a gene: 9. The length of the CDR3 is 15 residues.

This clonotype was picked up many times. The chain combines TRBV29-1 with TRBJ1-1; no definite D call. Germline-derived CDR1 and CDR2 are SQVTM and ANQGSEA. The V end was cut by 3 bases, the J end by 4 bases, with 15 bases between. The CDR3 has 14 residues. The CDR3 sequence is CSVEAAFSSTEAFF. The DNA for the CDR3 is TGCAGCGTTGAGGCAGCTTTTTCGTCCACTGAAGCTTTCTTT.

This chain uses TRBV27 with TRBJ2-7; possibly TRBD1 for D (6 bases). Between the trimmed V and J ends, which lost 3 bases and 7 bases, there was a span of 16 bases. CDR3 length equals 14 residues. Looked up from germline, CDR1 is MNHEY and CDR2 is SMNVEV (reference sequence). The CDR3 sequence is CASSLSGAMREQYF. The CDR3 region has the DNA TGTGCCAGCAGTTTGTCAGGGGCGATGAGGGAGCAGTACTTC.

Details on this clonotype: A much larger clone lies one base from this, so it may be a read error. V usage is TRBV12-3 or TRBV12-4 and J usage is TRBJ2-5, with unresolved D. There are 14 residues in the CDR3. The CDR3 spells CASSANPSQDTQYF. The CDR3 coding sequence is TGTGCCAGCAGTGCAAATCCGTCTCAAGACACCCAGTACTTC.

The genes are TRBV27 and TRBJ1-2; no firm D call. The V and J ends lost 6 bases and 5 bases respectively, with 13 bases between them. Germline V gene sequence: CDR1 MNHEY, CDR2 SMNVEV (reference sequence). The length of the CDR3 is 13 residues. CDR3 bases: TGTGCCAGCAGCTCTGCGGTCCATTATGGCTACACCTTC. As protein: CASSSAVHYGYTF.

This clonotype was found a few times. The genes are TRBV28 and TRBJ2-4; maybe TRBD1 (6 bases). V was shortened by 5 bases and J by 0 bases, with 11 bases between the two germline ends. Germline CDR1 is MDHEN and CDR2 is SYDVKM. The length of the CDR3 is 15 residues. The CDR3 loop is CASSQGILAKNIQYF. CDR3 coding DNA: TGTGCCAGCAGTCAGGGGATCCTAGCCAAAAACATTCAGTACTTC.

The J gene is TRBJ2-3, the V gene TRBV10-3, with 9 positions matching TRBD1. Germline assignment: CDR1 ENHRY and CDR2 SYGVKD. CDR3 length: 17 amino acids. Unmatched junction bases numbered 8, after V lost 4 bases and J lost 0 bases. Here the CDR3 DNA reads TGTGCCATCAGTGCTACAGGGGGCGGGGAAAGCACAGATACGCAGTATTTT. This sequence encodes CAISATGGGESTDTQYF.

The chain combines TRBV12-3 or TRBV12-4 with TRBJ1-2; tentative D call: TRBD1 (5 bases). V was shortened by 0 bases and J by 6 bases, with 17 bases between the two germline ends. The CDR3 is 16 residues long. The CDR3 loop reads CASSLAGLGAWNGYTF. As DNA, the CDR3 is TGTGCCAGCAGTTTAGCGGGTTTAGGGGCGTGGAATGGCTACACCTTC.

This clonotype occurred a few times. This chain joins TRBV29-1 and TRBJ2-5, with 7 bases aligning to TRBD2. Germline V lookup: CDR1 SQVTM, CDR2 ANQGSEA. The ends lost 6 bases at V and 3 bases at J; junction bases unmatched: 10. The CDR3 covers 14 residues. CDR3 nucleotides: TGCAGCGTCCTTTCACGTGCGGGGGAAGAGACCCAGTACTTC. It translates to CSVLSRAGEETQYF.

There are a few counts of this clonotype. The CDR3 loop is CASSRTGTGGYNEQFF. As DNA, the CDR3 is TGTGCCAGCAGCCGGACCGGGACAGGGGGGTACAATGAGCAGTTCTTC. The gene calls are TRBV12-3 or TRBV12-4 and TRBJ2-1, with TRBD1 matching over 11 bases. This CDR3 has 16 residues. V lost 6 bases to trimming and J lost 4 bases; unmatched junction nucleotides: 8.

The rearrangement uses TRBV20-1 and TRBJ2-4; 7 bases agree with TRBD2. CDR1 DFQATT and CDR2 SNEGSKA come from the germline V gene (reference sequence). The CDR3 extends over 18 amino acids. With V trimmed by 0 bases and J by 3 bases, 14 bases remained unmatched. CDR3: CSARDFREGALGKNIQYF. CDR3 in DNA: TGCAGTGCTAGAGATTTCAGGGAGGGCGCCTTAGGCAAAAACATTCAGTACTTC.

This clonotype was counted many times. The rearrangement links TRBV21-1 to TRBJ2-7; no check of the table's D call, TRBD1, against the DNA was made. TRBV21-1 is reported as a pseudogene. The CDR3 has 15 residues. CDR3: CASYRRKTRGHEQYF. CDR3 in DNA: TGTGCCAGCTACCGGCGTAAGACCAGGGGACACGAGCAGTACTTC.

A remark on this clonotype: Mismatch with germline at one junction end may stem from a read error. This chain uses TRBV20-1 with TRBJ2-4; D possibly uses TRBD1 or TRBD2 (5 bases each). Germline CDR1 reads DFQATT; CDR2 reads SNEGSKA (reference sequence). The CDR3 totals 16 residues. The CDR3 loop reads CCAIPPGRPSKNIQYF. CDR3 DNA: TGCTGTGCTATCCCTCCGGGACGTCCGTCCAAAAACATTCAGTACTTC.

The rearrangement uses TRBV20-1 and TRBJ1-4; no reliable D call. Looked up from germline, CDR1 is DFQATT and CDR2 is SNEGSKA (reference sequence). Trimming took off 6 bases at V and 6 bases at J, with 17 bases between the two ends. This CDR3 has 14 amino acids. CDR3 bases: TGCAGTGCCCGAGTCTCCCCCGGCGATGAAAAACTGTTTTTT. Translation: CSARVSPGDEKLFF.

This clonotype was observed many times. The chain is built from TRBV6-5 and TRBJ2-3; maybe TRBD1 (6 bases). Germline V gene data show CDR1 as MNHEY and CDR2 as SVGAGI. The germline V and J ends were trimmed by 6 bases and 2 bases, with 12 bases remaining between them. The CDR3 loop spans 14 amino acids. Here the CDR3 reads CASSTNRDTDTQYF. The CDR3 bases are TGTGCCAGCAGCACAAACAGGGACACAGATACGCAGTATTTT.

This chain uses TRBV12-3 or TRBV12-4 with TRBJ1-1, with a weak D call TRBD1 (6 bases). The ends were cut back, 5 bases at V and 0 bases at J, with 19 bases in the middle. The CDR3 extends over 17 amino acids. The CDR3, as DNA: TGTGCCAGCAGTCCCGCGGGGGGGGCGGCCATGAACACTGAAGCTTTCTTT. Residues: CASSPAGGAAMNTEAFF.

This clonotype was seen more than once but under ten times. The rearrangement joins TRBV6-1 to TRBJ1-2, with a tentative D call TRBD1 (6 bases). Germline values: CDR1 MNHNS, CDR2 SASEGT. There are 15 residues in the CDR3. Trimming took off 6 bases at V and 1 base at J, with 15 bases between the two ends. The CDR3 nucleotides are TGTGCCAGCAGCCCACGAAGGGGGATTAACTATGGCTACACCTTC. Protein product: CASSPRRGINYGYTF.

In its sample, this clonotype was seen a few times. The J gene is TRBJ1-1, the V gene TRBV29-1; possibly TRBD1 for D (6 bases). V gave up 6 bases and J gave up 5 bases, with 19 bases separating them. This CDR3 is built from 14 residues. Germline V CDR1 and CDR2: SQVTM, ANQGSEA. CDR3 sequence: CSVQTGLMGTEAFF. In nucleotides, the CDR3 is TGCAGCGTCCAAACAGGGCTAATGGGTACTGAAGCTTTCTTT.

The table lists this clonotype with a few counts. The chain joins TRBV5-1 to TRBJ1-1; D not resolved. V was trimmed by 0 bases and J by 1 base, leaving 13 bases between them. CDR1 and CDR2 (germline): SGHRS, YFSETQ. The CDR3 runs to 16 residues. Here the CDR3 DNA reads TGCGCCAGCAGCTTGGAAATTCGGGCCAGGAACACTGAAGCTTTCTTT. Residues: CASSLEIRARNTEAFF.